The present entry profiles one T cell receptor beta chain with its context. Its antigen is not known. The donors were members of the validation cohort comprising some 130 subjects, separate from the roughly 690-subject first cohort. This sample was taken from a study of cytomegalovirus exposure and HLA in healthy donors. Study-wide points: The study recorded over 150 TCR beta chains that were cytomegalovirus-associated. Researchers reported that a few CMV-associated chains were confirmed in vitro as CMV antigen-specific. The tendency of first-cohort TCR clusters to co-occur in the roughly 110 validation repertoires emerged from a later analysis.

The table came from immunoSEQ multiplex PCR; TCRdb's copy has only in-frame clones and leaves some out. This table has 98,000 or so clones, approximately 85% appearing once. Trimming stripped 0 bases from V and 4 bases from J, with 10 bases between. This CDR3 has 14 amino acids. In germline, CDR1 is SGDLS, CDR2 YYNGEE. The TCR comes from a woman between 18 and 30 years old in good health and CMV-seronegative. J is TRBJ2-5 and V is TRBV9; TRBD1 is a possible D gene (5 bases). Sequencing was carried out using PBMCs. CDR3 region: CASSVEGVGETQYF. CDR3 bases: TGTGCCAGCAGCGTAGAAGGGGTAGGAGAGACCCAGTACTTC.